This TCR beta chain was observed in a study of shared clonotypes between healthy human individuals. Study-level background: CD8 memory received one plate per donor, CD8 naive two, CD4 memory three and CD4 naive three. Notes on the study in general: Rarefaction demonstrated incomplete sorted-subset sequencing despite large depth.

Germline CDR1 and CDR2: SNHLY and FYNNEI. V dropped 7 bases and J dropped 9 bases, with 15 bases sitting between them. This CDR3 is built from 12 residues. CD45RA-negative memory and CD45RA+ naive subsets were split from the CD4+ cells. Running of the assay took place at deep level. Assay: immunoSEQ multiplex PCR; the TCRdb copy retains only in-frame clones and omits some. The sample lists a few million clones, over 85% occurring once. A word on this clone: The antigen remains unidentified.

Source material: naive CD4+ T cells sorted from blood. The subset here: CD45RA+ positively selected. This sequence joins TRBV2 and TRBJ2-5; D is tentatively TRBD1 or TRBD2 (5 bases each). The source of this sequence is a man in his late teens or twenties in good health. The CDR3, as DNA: TGTGCCAGCACCTTGGGCGTGGGGGCCCAGTACTTC. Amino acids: CASTLGVGAQYF.